What follows are 9 T cell receptor beta chains derived from one specimen sequenced in a study of cytomegalovirus exposure and HLA in healthy donors. A multiplex PCR was run with 60 Vbeta primers and 13 Jbeta primers. Repertoires were generated with immunoSEQ multiplex PCR, while TCRdb's copy carries only in-frame clones and drops some. Here the sample spans approximately 190,000 clones, 82% being singletons. The sample was PBMCs. These receptors came from a boy aged 2 to 10 in good health and CMV-seronegative.

The genes are TRBV5-4 and TRBJ1-6, with D possibly matching TRBD1 (6 bases). Deletions cut 2 bases from V and 14 bases from J, with 23 bases between. Germline values: CDR1 SGHNT, CDR2 YYREEE (reference sequence). The CDR3 loop spans 16 amino acids. CDR3 nucleotide sequence: TGTGCCAGCAGCTTTACGTCTCTGGGGGCTTTAGGCTCCCTCCACTTT. Translated: CASSFTSLGALGSLHF. Together with reference TRBV5-4 and TRBJ1-6, the CDR3 gives the full variable domain: ETGVTQSPTHLIKTRGQQVTLRCSSQSGHNTVSWYQQALGQGPQFIFQYYREEENGRGNFPPRFSGLQFPNYSSELNVNALELDDSALYLCASSFTSLGALGSLHFGNGTRLTVT.

The rearrangement links TRBV5-6 to TRBJ1-1; no clear D gene. Germline V gene sequence: CDR1 SGHDT, CDR2 YYEEEE. V lost 0 bases to trimming and J lost 8 bases, with 8 bases between them. CDR3 length equals 12 residues. CDR3 loop: CASSLDNREAFF. CDR3 sequence (DNA): TGTGCCAGCAGCTTGGATAATCGGGAAGCTTTCTTT.

The V gene is TRBV2, the J gene TRBJ2-5; TRBD2 agrees at 8 bases. The J call may be faulty, since TRBJ2-7 better matches the DNA end. Germline V gene sequence: CDR1 SNHLY, CDR2 FYNNEI. The CDR3 has 13 residues. CDR3 in amino acids: CASKRTSRGEQYF. In DNA form, the CDR3 reads TGTGCCAGCAAAAGGACTAGCCGGGGCGAGCAGTACTTC.

The chain has TRBV4-2 and TRBJ2-4, with 8 nucleotides matching TRBD2. CDR1 and CDR2 (germline): LGHNA, YNFKEQ. J was trimmed by 0 bases and V by 0 bases; bases with no gene match: 4. The CDR3 is 17 amino acids. For the CDR3, the DNA is TGTGCCAGCAGCCAAGATCTGGCGGGGGGAGCCAAAAACATTCAGTACTTC. It codes for CASSQDLAGGAKNIQYF.

This chain joins TRBV4-1 and TRBJ2-5; a possible D gene is TRBD2 (6 bases). Germline-derived CDR1 and CDR2 are MGHRA and YSYEKL. V was clipped by 1 base and J by 5 bases, with 14 bases between them. The CDR3 has 15 amino acids. The CDR3: CASSQVGAGMETQYF. CDR3 nucleotide sequence: TGCGCCAGCAGCCAAGTAGGGGCGGGGATGGAGACCCAGTACTTC.

The chain carries TRBV27 and TRBJ1-1; 7 bases align to TRBD1. The CDR3 length is 13 residues. V trimming: 6 bases; J trimming: 1 base; junction bases outside the gene matches: 2. Germline CDR1 and CDR2: MNHEY and SMNVEV (reference sequence). The CDR3 nucleotides are TGTGCCAGCAGAAGGGGGCCGAACACTGAAGCTTTCTTT. Translating gives CASRRGPNTEAFF.

The V gene is TRBV5-1, the J gene TRBJ2-3; weak D call: TRBD2 (6 bases). V was trimmed by 0 bases and J by 0 bases, leaving 8 bases between them. Looked up from germline, CDR1 is SGHRS and CDR2 is YFSETQ. The CDR3 contains 15 residues. CDR3 nucleotide sequence: TGCGCCAGCAGCTTGGGACTAGGTAGCACAGATACGCAGTATTTT. Amino acid sequence: CASSLGLGSTDTQYF.

The chain recombines TRBV6-6 with TRBJ2-3, with D maybe TRBD2 (5 bases). V lost 6 bases, J lost 0 bases, and 16 bases lay in between. The CDR3 sequence is 16 residues long. CDR1 and CDR2 from the germline V gene are MNHNY and SVGAGI (reference sequence). Here the CDR3 reads CASSGVSLVSTDTQYF. CDR3 in DNA: TGTGCCAGCAGCGGGGTTAGCCTCGTGAGCACAGATACGCAGTATTTT.

J is TRBJ1-1 and V is TRBV4-2, with 11 nucleotides matching TRBD1. Trimming took 8 bases from V and 4 from J; bases not matched to a gene: 3. The CDR3 runs 13 residues. CDR1 is LGHNA and CDR2 is YNFKEQ in the germline V gene. The CDR3 sequence: CASGTGGGTEAFF. The CDR3 nucleotides read TGTGCCAGCGGGACAGGGGGGGGCACTGAAGCTTTCTTT.